This T cell receptor beta chain was identified in a study of T-cell memory formation after mild COVID-19. TCRdb itself ran the 5' RACE reads through MiXCR, one entry per CDR3 protein. The top ten hold 8.4% of the sample, which has under 600,000 distinct CDR3 sequences, less than 25% seen once. Germline assignment: CDR1 LGHDT and CDR2 YNNKEL (reference sequence). Trimming removed 1 base from V and 1 base from J, with 10 bases in between. This CDR3 has 15 residues. This clonotype was picked up a small number of times. The receptor was isolated from an adult woman who had mild COVID-19 (a few samples of this study predate the infection). Cell type and time point are not known. Material for sequencing was PBMCs or a T cell subset sorted from them (not recorded which). This rearrangement joins TRBV3-1 to TRBJ1-1, with no clear D. The CDR3 is CASSQVGSRNTEAFF. CDR3 bases: TGTGCCAGCAGCCAAGTGGGTAGCAGGAACACTGAAGCTTTCTTT. Looking up the rest from reference TRBV3-1 and TRBJ1-1 gives the full variable domain: DTAVSQTPKYLVTQMGNDKSIKCEQNLGHDTMYWYKQDSKKFLKIMFSYNNKELIINETVPNRFSPKSPDKAHLNLHINSLELGDSAVYFCASSQVGSRNTEAFFGQGTRLTVV.